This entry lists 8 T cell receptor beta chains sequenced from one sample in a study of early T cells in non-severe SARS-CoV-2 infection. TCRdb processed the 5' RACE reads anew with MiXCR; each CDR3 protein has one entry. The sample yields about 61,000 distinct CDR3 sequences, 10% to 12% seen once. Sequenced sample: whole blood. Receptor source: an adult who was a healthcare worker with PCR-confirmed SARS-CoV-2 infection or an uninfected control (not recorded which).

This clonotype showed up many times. This CDR3 is CASSLGTGRETQYF. CDR3 in DNA: TGTGCCAGCAGCCTCGGGACAGGGAGGGAGACCCAGTACTTC. This rearrangement joins TRBV11-2 to TRBJ2-5; 9 bases match TRBD1. The germline V gene encodes CDR1 SGHAT and CDR2 FQNNGV. The CDR3 sequence is 14 residues long. V lost 5 bases and J lost 5; bases outside the gene matches: 6.

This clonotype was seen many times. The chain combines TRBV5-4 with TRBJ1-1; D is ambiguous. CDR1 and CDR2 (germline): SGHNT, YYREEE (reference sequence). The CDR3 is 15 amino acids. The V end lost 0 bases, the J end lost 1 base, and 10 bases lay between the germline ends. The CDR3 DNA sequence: TGTGCCAGCAGCTTGGCCGGGGTGTGGAACACTGAAGCTTTCTTT. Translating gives CASSLAGVWNTEAFF.

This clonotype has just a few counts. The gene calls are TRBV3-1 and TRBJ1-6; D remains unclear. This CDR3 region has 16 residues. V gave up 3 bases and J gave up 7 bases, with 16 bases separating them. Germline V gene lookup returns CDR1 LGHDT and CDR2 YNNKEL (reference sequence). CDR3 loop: CASSHGDGPRNSPLHF. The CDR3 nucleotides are TGTGCCAGCAGCCACGGGGATGGCCCTCGGAATTCACCCCTCCACTTT. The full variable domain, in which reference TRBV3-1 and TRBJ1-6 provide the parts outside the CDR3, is DTAVSQTPKYLVTQMGNDKSIKCEQNLGHDTMYWYKQDSKKFLKIMFSYNNKELIINETVPNRFSPKSPDKAHLNLHINSLELGDSAVYFCASSHGDGPRNSPLHFGNGTRLTVT.

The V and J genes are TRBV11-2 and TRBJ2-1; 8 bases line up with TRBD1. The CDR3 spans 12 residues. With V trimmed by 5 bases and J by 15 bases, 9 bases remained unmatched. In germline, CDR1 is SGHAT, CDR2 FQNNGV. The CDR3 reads CASSPGQVSMFF. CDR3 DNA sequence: TGTGCCAGCAGCCCGGGACAGGTGTCGATGTTCTTC.

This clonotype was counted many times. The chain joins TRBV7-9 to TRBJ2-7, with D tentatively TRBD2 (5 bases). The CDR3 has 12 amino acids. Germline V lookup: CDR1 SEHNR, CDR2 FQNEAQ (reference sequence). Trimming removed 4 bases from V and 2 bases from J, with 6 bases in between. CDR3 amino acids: CASSSGTYEQYF. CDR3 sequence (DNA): TGTGCCAGCAGCTCGGGGACCTACGAGCAGTACTTC.

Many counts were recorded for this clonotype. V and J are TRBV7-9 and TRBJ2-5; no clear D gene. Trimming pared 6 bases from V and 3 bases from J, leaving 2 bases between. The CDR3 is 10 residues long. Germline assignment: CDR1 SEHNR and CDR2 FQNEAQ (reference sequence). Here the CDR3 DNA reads TGTGCCAGCAGTAAAGAGACCCAGTACTTC. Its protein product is CASSKETQYF. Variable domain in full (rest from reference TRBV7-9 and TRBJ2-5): DTGVSQNPRHKITKRGQNVTFRCDPISEHNRLYWYRQTLGQGPEFLTYFQNEAQLEKSRLLSDRFSAERPKGSFSTLEIQRTEQGDSAMYLCASSKETQYFGPGTRLLVL.

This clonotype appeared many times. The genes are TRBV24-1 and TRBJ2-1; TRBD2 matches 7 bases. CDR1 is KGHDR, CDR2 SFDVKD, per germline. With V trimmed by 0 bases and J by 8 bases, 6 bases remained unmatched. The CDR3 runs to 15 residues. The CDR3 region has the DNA TGTGCCACCAGTGATTTGCGAGCCGGGAGGTATGAGCAGTTCTTC. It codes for CATSDLRAGRYEQFF.

CDR3 DNA: TGTGCCAGCAGCAGAGGGAGTAGGAATCAGCCCCAGCATTTT. It translates to CASSRGSRNQPQHF. The chain employs TRBV12-3 or TRBV12-4 and TRBJ1-5, with unresolved D. The CDR3 is 14 amino acids. Trimming removed 6 bases at V and 4 bases at J, with 13 bases between.